The text below deals with one T cell receptor (beta chain). Its matching antigen is unknown. Other DNA sequences in this sample translate to the same CDR3. TCRdb's copy holds only in-frame clones and misses some; the assay was immunoSEQ multiplex PCR. This sample has a few million clones, with 93% found just once. This record belongs to a study of shared clonotypes between healthy human individuals. CD8 cells regarded as naive lacked CD45RO, were positively chosen for CCR7, and omitted terminally differentiated effector memory CD45RA+ cells. CDR1 SGHVS and CDR2 FQNEAQ come from the germline V gene. Trimming cost V 5 bases and J 1 base, with 3 bases left between them. This CDR3 spans 12 amino acids. Broader study findings: The authors expected sequencing depth to affect clonotype sharing among donors.

The sequence came from a man aged 18 to 29 in good health. Some clones in this sample may be carry-over from other donors' samples. The V and J genes are TRBV7-8 and TRBJ1-5; unclear D gene. The sequencing input was naive CD8+ T cells from PBMCs. DNA of the CDR3: TGTGCCAGCAGCCCGAGCAATCAGCCCCAGCATTTT. As protein: CASSPSNQPQHF.